Listed here are 10 T cell receptor beta chains from one sample, sequenced in a study of cytomegalovirus exposure and HLA in healthy donors. 60 Vbeta and 13 Jbeta primers were used in PCR. Only in-frame clones appear in the TCRdb table, and some are missing; sequencing was by immunoSEQ multiplex PCR. The profile covers some 140,000 clones, with about 76% appearing a single time and approximately 8% taken by the ten largest. Sequenced: PBMCs. Every receptor here comes from a man aged 25 to 45 in good health and CMV-seropositive.

This clone was observed a single time. The chain has TRBV7-2 and TRBJ2-5; the D gene is possibly TRBD1 (6 bases). The CDR3 is made up of 15 amino acids. Trimming took 5 bases from V and 2 from J, leaving 15 bases between them. Germline V gives CDR1 SGHTA, CDR2 FQGNSA. DNA for the CDR3: TGTGCCAGCAGCCGTTTTGGGGGCCTGCAAGAGACCCAGTACTTC. It translates to CASSRFGGLQETQYF.

This chain joins TRBV28 and TRBJ2-2; 7 positions match TRBD2. Germline CDR1 is MDHEN and CDR2 is SYDVKM. After removal of 7 bases from V and 4 bases from J, the junction contained 9 bases not matched to a gene. The CDR3 has 15 amino acids. The CDR3 loop reads CASIRDLAGTGELFF. The CDR3 DNA follows: TGTGCCAGCATCCGGGACTTAGCGGGCACCGGGGAGCTGTTTTTT.

The V and J genes are TRBV18 and TRBJ1-1, with TRBD1 matching over 9 bases. This CDR3 is built from 15 residues. The germline V gene encodes CDR1 KGHSH and CDR2 LQKENI. Germline trimming cut 2 bases from V and 1 base from J; bases unmatched to any gene: 2. Here the CDR3 reads CASSPMGQGNTEAFF. CDR3 DNA: TGTGCCAGCTCACCAATGGGACAGGGGAACACTGAAGCTTTCTTT.

This clone was detected a few times. CDR3 in DNA: TGCGCCAGCAGCGGACTAGCGGGGGAAGATACGCAGTATTTT. This translates into CASSGLAGEDTQYF. The rearrangement uses TRBV5-1 and TRBJ2-3; TRBD2 aligns across 13 bases. This CDR3 comprises 14 residues. Germline-derived CDR1 and CDR2 are SGHRS and YFSETQ. The V gene end was trimmed by 4 bases and the J gene end by 5 bases; junction bases not matched to a gene: 1.

The V and J genes are TRBV6-6 and TRBJ1-5; 8 bases are a match to TRBD1. The CDR3 sequence is 14 residues long. Losses at the gene ends were 5 bases for V and 7 bases for J; bases not matched to a gene: 7. From germline, CDR1 is MNHNY and CDR2 SVGAGI (reference sequence). CDR3 in amino acids: CASSPDRAAQPQHF. CDR3 nucleotides: TGTGCCAGCAGTCCGGACAGGGCGGCCCAGCCCCAGCATTTT.

The genes are TRBV25-1 and TRBJ1-3; tentative D call: TRBD1 (6 bases). CDR1 and CDR2 (germline): MGHDK, SYGVNS. The CDR3 spans 15 residues. V dropped 3 bases and J dropped 2 bases, with 11 bases sitting between them. CDR3 in amino acids: CASSDYQGTGNTIYF. CDR3 in DNA: TGTGCCAGCAGTGATTATCAGGGGACTGGAAACACCATATATTTT.

This chain uses TRBV7-7 with TRBJ1-1; a possible D gene is TRBD1 (5 bases). V dropped 4 bases and J dropped 3 bases, with 9 bases sitting between them. The CDR3 extends over 13 amino acids. The germline CDR1 and CDR2 sequences are SSHAT and FNYEAQ (reference sequence). The CDR3: CASSSGEDTEAFF. The CDR3 nucleotides read TGTGCCAGCAGCTCGGGGGAGGACACTGAAGCTTTCTTT.

V usage is TRBV7-9 and J usage is TRBJ2-4; D gene unclear. Germline V gene data show CDR1 as SEHNR and CDR2 as FQNEAQ (reference sequence). This CDR3 comprises 15 residues. Deletions cut 0 bases from V and 1 base from J, with 7 bases between. CDR3 DNA sequence: TGTGCCAGCAGCTTAGCTTCTATGGCCAAAAACATTCAGTACTTC. Amino acids: CASSLASMAKNIQYF. Variable domain in full (rest from reference TRBV7-9 and TRBJ2-4): DTGVSQNPRHKITKRGQNVTFRCDPISEHNRLYWYRQTLGQGPEFLTYFQNEAQLEKSRLLSDRFSAERPKGSFSTLEIQRTEQGDSAMYLCASSLASMAKNIQYFGAGTRLSVL.

The chain recombines TRBV5-1 with TRBJ2-7, with 10 bases that match TRBD2. The CDR3 has 15 amino acids. The V gene's germline CDR1 is SGHRS and CDR2 YFSETQ. V dropped 6 bases and J dropped 7; count of bases not matched to a gene: 13. CDR3 sequence (DNA): TGCGCCAGCACCGAAATAGCGGGGGGTTTTGGGGAGCAGTACTTC. Its protein product is CASTEIAGGFGEQYF. Variable domain in full (rest from reference TRBV5-1 and TRBJ2-7): KAGVTQTPRYLIKTRGQQVTLSCSPISGHRSVSWYQQTPGQGLQFLFEYFSETQRNKGNFPGRFSGRQFSNSRSEMNVSTLELGDSALYLCASTEIAGGFGEQYFGPGTRLTVT.

The chain links TRBV28 to TRBJ2-2, with 10 positions matching TRBD2. CDR1 and CDR2 from the germline V gene are MDHEN and SYDVKM. This CDR3 is built from 14 residues. V lost 7 bases and J lost 8; bases outside the gene matches: 7. The CDR3 DNA reads as TGTGCCAGCATCCCATCGGGACTAGCGGGGGAGCTGTTTTTT. It translates to CASIPSGLAGELFF.